This entry concerns a single TCR beta chain. It lacks a known antigen. No much larger clone exists at a distance of one base, and base qualities are not known. The library relied on the immunoSEQ multiplex PCR assay. The multiplex PCR relied on a mix of 60 forward primers for TCR Vbeta segments and 13 reverse primers for TCR Jbeta segments. Amplification of the CDR3 region of rearranged TCR beta genes was performed with a multiplex PCR assay on genomic DNA. The amplified TCR beta libraries were sequenced on the Illumina HiSeq System as 87-base-pair reads. The authors processed their data as follows. A later analysis counted about 80 million unique TCR beta chains across the approximately 700 repertoires, and 10 million to 12 million of these chains were shared by at least two donors. Raw reads were error-corrected and collapsed into unique sequences with a nearest-neighbor algorithm that merged closely related sequences to remove PCR and sequencing errors. Alignment of CDR3 sequences to IMGT reference sequences was used to assign V, D and J gene segments. For a sequence to be retained, a match of at least six nucleotides to both a V gene segment and a J gene segment was required. A rearrangement was called productive if the CDR3 had no stop codons and remained in frame with V and J, and every other rearrangement was called non-productive. CDR3 was defined by IMGT convention, running from the second conserved V-encoded cysteine to the conserved J-encoded phenylalanine. Sequences without an unambiguous match to a single V gene segment were excluded from the earlier analysis of 450 to 650 of the donors. In an earlier analysis of some 590 of the donors, a V segment was called functional when productive rearrangements were above 56.7%, and segregating when the standard deviation between donors exceeded 5%. A statistical classification framework was built for diagnosing cytomegalovirus status from the catalog of TCR beta chain sequences. In a later analysis, TCR nucleotide sequences were compared against IMGT/GENE-DB human TR gene sequences so that V and J genes could be assigned. In a later analysis, CDR3 sequences and most-parsimonious VDJ recombination scenarios were assigned using the TCRdist pipeline. In a later analysis, each TCR beta chain was defined by its CDR3 amino acid sequence together with its V-gene family, and reads lacking a unique V-gene family were excluded. A later analysis removed 550 to 700 highly shared, low-generation-probability nucleotide sequences to deal with suspected cross-contamination and a sequencing artifact. In a later analysis, a clonal expansion index was calculated for each public chain from normalized within-repertoire ranks of inferred template counts. In a later analysis, generation probabilities were computed with a VDJ recombination model fitted to out-of-frame rearrangements, and the resulting probabilities were checked against IGoR. In a later analysis, hypergeometric tests were used to score TCR-TCR, TCR-HLA and TCR-CMV co-occurrence, with a repertoire-size bias correction applied to TCR pairs. In a later analysis, false discovery rates were estimated by permuting HLA or CMV assignments 20 times. In a later analysis, co-occurring TCRs were grouped using DBSCAN, and TCRdist sequence similarity was added for clustering within HLA-allele-positive subsets. Co-occurrence clustering excluded repertoires with fewer than 30,000 or more than 120,000 public chains, plus five with anomalous nucleotide sharing. The table was pulled from immuneACCESS by TCRdb, which kept in-frame rearrangements only. Such tables lose some clones; where checked, under half of the loss comes from unresolved V genes, and the rest has no known cause. V, J and clone size derive from that table, while D and trimming were established from the DNA sequence. The sample contains under 200,000 clones, less than 85% of them found a single time. Approximately 1.3% of the sample is held by the ten biggest clonotypes.

The data were taken from a study of cytomegalovirus exposure and HLA in healthy donors (dated by TCRdb to 2016 to 2017). In terms of the full investigation: An earlier analysis of roughly 570 of the donors reported approximately 260 Gb of sequence data and 95 million to 120 million unique TCR beta sequences obtained from about 180 million T cells. Around 300 gigabases of sequencing data and tens of millions of unique TCR sequences were included in an early release covering about 620 HLA-typed donors. Of the roughly 400 genotyped donors, 65% to 90% were placed in the genetic ancestry cluster associated with self-reported Caucasian donors. The study was designed to test whether signatures of past pathogen exposure could be identified by cataloging public T cell receptors. The study profiled the T cell repertoires of approximately 700 subjects by immunosequencing and related them to cytomegalovirus serostatus. A separate validation cohort of 90 to 150 different subjects was used in addition to the roughly 700-subject first cohort. To predict cytomegalovirus infection status, the study brought together high-throughput TCR immunosequencing, statistical association of individual TCRs with disease status, and machine learning. In a later analysis, previously published TCR beta repertoires from 600 to 850 donors were re-analyzed and high-resolution HLA genotyping was added so that TCR occurrence patterns could be studied. Rather than drawing on any new phenotypic data, the later analysis identified candidate immune exposures from TCR beta sequences and the way those sequences occurred across donors. To decide whether each TCR beta V gene segment behaved as functional or pseudogenic, an earlier analysis of some 540 of the donors relied on high-throughput TCR beta sequencing. Donor age, sex, ethnicity and CMV serostatus were compiled together with the repertoire data. A later genetic analysis took genome-wide SNP genotypes for about 55% of the 666 donors and used that subset as a discovery cohort. All discovery cohort repertoires had been generated on a single sequencing platform. Class I and class II HLA loci were covered by the typing at four-digit resolution. Typing coverage varied by locus: roughly 620-630 donors for A, B, C, DRB1 and DQB1; some 520 for DQA1; some 610 for DPA1; approximately 450 for DPB1. Because of strong linkage in the cohort, roughly five DR-DQ haplotypes were treated as single units for association and clustering. Among a few hundred genotyped donors of the cohort, an average of approximately 230,000 unique TCR beta nucleotide sequences were sequenced per donor, roughly 20% of them non-productive. Findings and caveats that apply to the study as a whole: Because counts were too low, about 17 rarely observed V segments, including chromosome 9 orphons, were excluded from the earlier analysis of about 500 of the donors. A later genetic analysis associated a missense DCLRE1C variant with V-gene and J-gene trimming of TCR beta chains, and an independent cohort replicated the association. In an earlier analysis of approximately 600 of the donors, most TCR beta V segments were observed in productive rearrangements about 90% or about 30% of the time, broadly matching IMGT annotations. A group of highly shared sequence variants was considered likely to be a technical artifact of the sequencing pipeline. The authors suggested that the approach could potentially be extended to other disease states and immunological phenotypes. In a later genetic analysis, fewer N-insertions in productive TCRs were reported among donors in an Asian-associated ancestry cluster than the roughly 640-donor mean. According to a later analysis, parvovirus B19, influenza, CMV and Epstein-Barr virus appeared linked to several top co-occurrence clusters. A further reported finding was that TCR beta sequences accurately predicted the HLA-A and HLA-B alleles for most subjects in the first cohort. This cohort had only TCR beta chains sequenced, and the lack of alpha or paired-chain data limited which features could be detected. Some IMGT-functional V segments, including TRBV6-2 and TRBV6-3, could not be distinguished by the 87-base-pair reads and were therefore excluded. According to a later analysis, TCR association rates differed among HLA loci, with DRB1 alleles showing the most associated TCRs and HLA-C alleles showing the fewest. CMV serostatus was the only immune exposure information available for the cohort. HLA typing was unavailable for some donors at each locus, so association tests used only the typed subset. A few of the identified cytomegalovirus-associated TCR beta chains were confirmed in vitro to be specific for cytomegalovirus antigens. When HLA alleles, especially DR and DQ, strongly co-occurred, attributing TCR associations to individual alleles was difficult. The presence/absence analyses assumed that sequencing depth was roughly uniform across donors, and that assumption may not be true. According to a later analysis, most CMV-associated TCR beta chains appeared to be HLA-restricted, and the HLA associations seemed to be driven largely by CMV exposure. In the study, 150 to 200 TCR beta chains were listed as associated with cytomegalovirus. Specific HLA alleles were associated with roughly 17,000 TCR beta sequences at a false discovery rate of 0.05 in a later analysis. Most TCR sequences were seen in very few donors, while some public TCRs were found in many individuals. Cytomegalovirus status was reported to be diagnosed by the classifier with high specificity and sensitivity in both the original and validation cohorts. A later analysis found that HLA-associated TCR beta chains were more clonally expanded and had lower generation probabilities than equally common non-associated chains. Linkage disequilibrium might explain the correlated functional status among segregating V segments, but an unknown experimental factor could not be excluded.

From V the trimming removes 0 bases and from J it removes 3 bases, while the gene matches leave 3 bases of the junction unaccounted for. The CDR3 spans 16 residues, from the cysteine through the phenylalanine. Just the 48-base CDR3 DNA is kept, in frame starting at base 1. Via the germline V gene, CDR1 is MNHEY and CDR2 SVGAGI. The cohort consisted of 650 to 700 healthy bone marrow donors. At the time of sampling, all cohort members were nominally healthy, though unrecorded immune exposures were likely present. The donor was CMV seronegative and was included in the group of a few hundred seronegative cohort members. Each donor provided a peripheral blood sample, and peripheral blood mononuclear cells were used for TCR beta sequencing. The Qiagen DNeasy Blood Extraction Kit was used to extract genomic DNA from the blood cell samples.

The sequence joins TRBV6-5 to TRBJ2-2, and 8 junctional nucleotides match TRBD1. The receptor was isolated from a man in his sixties in good health and CMV-seronegative. Sequences were obtained from PBMCs. The CDR3 region has the sequence CASSYSQGVDTGELFF. The nucleotide sequence is given as TGTGCCAGCAGTTACTCACAGGGGGTCGACACCGGGGAGCTGTTTTTT.